This paragraph covers one TCR beta chain sequence. The antigen remains undetermined. This sample was taken from a study of cytomegalovirus exposure and HLA in healthy donors. General study results and limits: Cytomegalovirus-associated status was assigned to 164 TCR beta chains.

This CDR3 has 13 amino acids. V was trimmed by 0 bases and J by 4 bases, leaving 6 bases between them. Germline V lookup: CDR1 LNHNV, CDR2 YYDKDF (reference sequence). Here immunoSEQ multiplex PCR was the method, and the copy in TCRdb shows in-frame clones only, minus some. The repertoire has over 100,000 clones, roughly 91% of them found once; the top ten carry 3% to 4%. Input material: PBMCs. V is TRBV15 and J is TRBJ2-5; D may be TRBD1 (5 bases). This TCR was recovered from a man aged 25-45 years in good health and CMV-seronegative. CDR3 in amino acids: CATSRDQGETQYF. The DNA for the CDR3 is TGTGCCACCAGCAGAGACCAGGGAGAGACCCAGTACTTC. Using reference TRBV15 and TRBJ2-5 for the parts outside the CDR3, the full variable domain is DAMVIQNPRYQVTQFGKPVTLSCSQTLNHNVMYWYQQKSSQAPKLLFHYYDKDFNNEADTPDNFQSRRPNTSFCFLDIRSPGLGDTAMYLCATSRDQGETQYFGPGTRLLVL.